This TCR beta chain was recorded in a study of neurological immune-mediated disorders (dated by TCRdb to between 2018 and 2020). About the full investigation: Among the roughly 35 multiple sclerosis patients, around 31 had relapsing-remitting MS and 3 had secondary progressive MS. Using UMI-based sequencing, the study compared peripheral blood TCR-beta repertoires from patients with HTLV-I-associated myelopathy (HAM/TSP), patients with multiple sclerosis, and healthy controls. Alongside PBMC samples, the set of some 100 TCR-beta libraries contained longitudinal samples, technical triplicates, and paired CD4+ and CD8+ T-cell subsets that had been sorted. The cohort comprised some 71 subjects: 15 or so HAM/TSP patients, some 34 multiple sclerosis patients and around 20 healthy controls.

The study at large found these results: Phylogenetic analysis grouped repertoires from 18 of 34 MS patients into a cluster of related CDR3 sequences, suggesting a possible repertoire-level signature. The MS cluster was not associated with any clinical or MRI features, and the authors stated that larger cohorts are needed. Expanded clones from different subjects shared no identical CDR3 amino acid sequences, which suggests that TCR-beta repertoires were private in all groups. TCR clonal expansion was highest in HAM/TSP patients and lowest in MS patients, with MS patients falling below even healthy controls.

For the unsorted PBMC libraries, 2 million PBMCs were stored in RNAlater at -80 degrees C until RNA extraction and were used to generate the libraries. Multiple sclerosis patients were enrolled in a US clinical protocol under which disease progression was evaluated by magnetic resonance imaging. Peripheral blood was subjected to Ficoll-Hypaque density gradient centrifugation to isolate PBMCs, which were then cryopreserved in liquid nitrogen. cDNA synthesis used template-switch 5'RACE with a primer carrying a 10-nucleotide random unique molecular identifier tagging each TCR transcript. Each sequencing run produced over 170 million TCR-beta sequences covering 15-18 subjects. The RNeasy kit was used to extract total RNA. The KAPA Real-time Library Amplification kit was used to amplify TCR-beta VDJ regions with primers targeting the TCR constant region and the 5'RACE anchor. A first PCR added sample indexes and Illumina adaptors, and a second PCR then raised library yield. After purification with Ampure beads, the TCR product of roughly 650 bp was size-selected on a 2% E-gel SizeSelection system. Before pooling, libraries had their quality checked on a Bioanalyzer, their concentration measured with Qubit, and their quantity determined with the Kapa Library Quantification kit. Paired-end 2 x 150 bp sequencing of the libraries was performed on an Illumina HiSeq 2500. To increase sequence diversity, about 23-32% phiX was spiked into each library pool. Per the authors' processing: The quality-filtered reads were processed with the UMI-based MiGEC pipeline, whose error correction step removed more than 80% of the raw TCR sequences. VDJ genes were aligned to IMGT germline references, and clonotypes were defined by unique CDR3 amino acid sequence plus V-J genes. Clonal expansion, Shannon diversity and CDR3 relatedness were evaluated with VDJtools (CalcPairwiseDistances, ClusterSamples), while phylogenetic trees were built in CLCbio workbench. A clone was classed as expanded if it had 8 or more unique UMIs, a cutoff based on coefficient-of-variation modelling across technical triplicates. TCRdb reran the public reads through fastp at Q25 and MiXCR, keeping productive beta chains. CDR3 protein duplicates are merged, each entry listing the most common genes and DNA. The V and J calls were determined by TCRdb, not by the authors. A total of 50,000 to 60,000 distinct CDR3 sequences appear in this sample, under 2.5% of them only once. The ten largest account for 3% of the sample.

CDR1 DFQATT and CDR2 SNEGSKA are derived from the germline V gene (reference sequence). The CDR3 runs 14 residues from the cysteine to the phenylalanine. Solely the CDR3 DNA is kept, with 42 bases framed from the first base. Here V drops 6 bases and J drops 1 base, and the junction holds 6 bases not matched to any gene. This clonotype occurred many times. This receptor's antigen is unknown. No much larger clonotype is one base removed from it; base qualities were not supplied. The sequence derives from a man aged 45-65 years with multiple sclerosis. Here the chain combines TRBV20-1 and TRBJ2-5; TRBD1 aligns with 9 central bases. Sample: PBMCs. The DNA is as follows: TGCAGTGCGCAGACGGGACAGGGCCAAGAGACCCAGTACTTC. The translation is CSAQTGQGQETQYF.